The source of this TCR beta chain is a study of technical replicates of blood from four donors. Trimming took 3 bases from V and 6 from J; bases not matched to a gene: 6. The CDR3 loop spans 15 amino acids. Germline values: CDR1 MDHEN, CDR2 SYDVKM. The table came from immunoSEQ multiplex PCR; TCRdb's copy has only in-frame clones and leaves some out. The data hold tens of thousands of clones, with about nine tenths observed a single time. This TCR was sampled from a human donor in good health. The specimen sequenced was T cells isolated from PBMCs. The chain couples TRBV28 to TRBJ2-3; 10 nucleotides align to TRBD2. CDR3 sequence reads: CASSFLAGDLDTQYF. The CDR3 DNA follows: TGTGCCAGCAGTTTTCTAGCGGGAGATTTGGATACGCAGTATTTT.